These 7 T cell receptor beta chains share one sample of origin, sequenced in a study of blood T cell repertoires in COVID-19. The table came from immunoSEQ multiplex PCR; TCRdb's copy has only in-frame clones and leaves some out. The data show under 70,000 clones, around four fifths seen once. Sequences were obtained from peripheral blood. The receptors were sampled from a woman older than 75 with acute or convalescent COVID-19.

The chain links TRBV24-1 to TRBJ2-3, with D unresolved. V was clipped by 3 bases and J by 2 bases, with 14 bases between them. Per the germline V gene, CDR1 is KGHDR and CDR2 is SFDVKD. The CDR3 extends over 16 amino acids. The CDR3 sequence: CATSDRGSLNTDTQYF. As DNA, the CDR3 is TGTGCCACCAGTGATCGAGGCAGCCTGAACACAGATACGCAGTATTTT.

The chain combines TRBV7-9 with TRBJ2-3; 12 bases map to TRBD2. The CDR3 loop spans 14 amino acids. J was trimmed by 7 bases and V by 5 bases; bases with no gene match: 4. Germline-derived CDR1 and CDR2 are SEHNR and FQNEAQ (reference sequence). The CDR3 region is CASSPSGGVYTQYF. The CDR3 coding sequence is TGTGCCAGCAGCCCTAGCGGGGGGGTTTATACGCAGTATTTT.

V gene TRBV25-1 combines with J gene TRBJ2-1; 9 bases align to TRBD2. Germline V gene lookup returns CDR1 MGHDK and CDR2 SYGVNS. CDR3 length equals 15 residues. V was clipped by 6 bases and J by 8 bases; unmatched bases: 11. The CDR3 nucleotides read TGTGCCAGCAGACCTGCGGGGGGGCCTTTCGATGAGCAGTTCTTC. Translation gives CASRPAGGPFDEQFF.

V and J are TRBV11-3 and TRBJ1-1; D is possibly TRBD1 (5 bases). V was shortened by 0 bases and J by 6 bases, with 8 bases between the two germline ends. This CDR3 has 13 residues. The germline CDR1 and CDR2 sequences are SGHNT and YENEEA. The CDR3 spells CASSLDPRAEAFF. The CDR3 nucleotides are TGTGCCAGCAGCTTAGATCCCAGGGCTGAAGCTTTCTTT.

V usage is TRBV30 and J usage is TRBJ2-7; tentative D call: TRBD1 (5 bases). The J call may not be correct, given that the DNA end is closer to TRBJ2-1. Looked up from germline, CDR1 is GTSNPN and CDR2 is SVGIG (reference sequence). CDR3 size: 14 residues. CDR3 nucleotide sequence: TGTGCCTGGAGTGTACAGGCAAGCTACAATGAGCAGTTCTTC. Residues: CAWSVQASYNEQFF.

The chain is built from TRBV4-1 and TRBJ2-1; a possible D gene is TRBD2 (5 bases). The V and J ends lost 0 bases and 5 bases respectively, with 14 bases between them. The CDR3 contains 16 residues. From germline, CDR1 is MGHRA and CDR2 YSYEKL. This chain's CDR3 is CASSQDTPGLDNEQFF. The CDR3 bases are TGCGCCAGCAGCCAAGATACCCCGGGGTTAGACAATGAGCAGTTCTTC.

The chain combines TRBV4-2 with TRBJ2-3; 9 bases fit TRBD2. Trimming at V came to 7 bases and at J to 3 bases, leaving 8 bases not matched to a gene. Germline V gene lookup returns CDR1 LGHNA and CDR2 YNFKEQ. The CDR3 totals 15 residues. CDR3 region: CASTERGAGTDTQYF. The CDR3, as DNA: TGTGCCAGCACCGAGCGGGGGGCAGGGACAGATACGCAGTATTTT.